This TCR beta chain stems from a study of cytotoxic CD8 clonotypes in ibrutinib-treated CLL. Remarks on this clone: Antigen: not known.

Trimming took 3 bases from V and 6 from J, leaving 7 bases between them. Germline lookup yields CDR1 SNHLY and CDR2 FYNNEI. This CDR3 spans 12 amino acids. Study-level points and caveats: Clonality at baseline surpassed age-matched healthy donors and tracked circulating CD8+ T-cell counts. Whereas clonality rose at ibrutinib response, it declined toward baseline at progression. Under treatment, the uncommon public clonotypes either contracted or remained stable.

The repertoire was sequenced with immunoSEQ multiplex PCR; TCRdb's copy has only in-frame clones and lacks some. The sample records under 200,000 clones, less than 85% being singletons. The sample consisted of PBMCs, taken after 24 months of ibrutinib treatment. V and J are TRBV2 and TRBJ2-3; TRBD1 or TRBD2 may be the D gene (5 bases each). The clonotype comes from a human donor with chronic lymphocytic leukemia. The CDR3 DNA sequence: TGTGCCAGCAGTGACGGGGCGGATACGCAGTATTTT. It specifies CASSDGADTQYF. Full variable domain (remainder filled in from reference TRBV2 and TRBJ2-3): EPEVTQTPSHQVTQMGQEVILRCVPISNHLYFYWYRQILGQKVEFLVSFYNNEISEKSEIFDDQFSVERPDGSNFTLKIRSTKLEDSAMYFCASSDGADTQYFGPGTRLTVL.